This T cell receptor beta chain comes out of a study of blood T cell repertoires in COVID-19. As processed by the authors: Scientists estimated how many nucleated cells there were by amplifying reference gene primers. Sequencing was performed with immunoSEQ multiplex PCR; in TCRdb, only in-frame clones are kept and a portion is missing. V, J and clone size derive from that table, while D and trimming were established from the DNA sequence. The sample has some 300,000 clones, 90% seen once. Living in 24 US areas, the participants were between roughly 18 and 89 years of age. The CDR3 runs 11 residues. V dropped 0 bases and J dropped 7 bases, with 3 bases sitting between them. From germline, CDR1 is MDHEN and CDR2 SYDVKM.

This TCR was sampled from a woman in her late teens or twenties with acute COVID-19. Sequenced sample: PBMCs or T cells enriched from blood (not recorded which). The V and J genes are TRBV28 and TRBJ1-2; D gene uncertain. CDR3 in amino acids: CASSLWSGYTF. Here the CDR3 DNA reads TGTGCCAGCAGTTTATGGAGTGGCTACACCTTC.